A single sample is the source of the 13 T cell receptor beta chains below, sequenced in a study of response to subunit inactivated influenza vaccine. TCRdb re-derived calls from the RT-PCR reads in MiXCR, one entry per CDR3 protein. The sample consists of some 190,000 distinct CDR3 sequences, around 14% of them appearing once. The sequencing here drew on CD8+ T cells sorted from PBMCs, taken 5 days after vaccination. The receptors originated from a man aged 45-60 years who received an inactivated influenza vaccine.

This chain links TRBV10-1 with TRBJ2-1, with D perhaps given as TRBD1 or TRBD2 (5 bases each). Germline V lookup: CDR1 WNHNN, CDR2 SYGVQD (reference sequence). V was pared by 6 bases and J by 5 bases, with 14 bases between. The CDR3 totals 14 residues. The DNA of the CDR3 is TGCGCCAGCAGCCCCGGGACGTTTAACAATGAGCAGTTCTTC. The encoded protein is CASSPGTFNNEQFF.

This clonotype was recorded a few times. This chain joins TRBV20-1 and TRBJ2-1, with D perhaps TRBD2 (7 bases). CDR1 DFQATT and CDR2 SNEGSKA come from the germline V gene (reference sequence). V was trimmed by 3 bases and J by 8 bases, leaving 14 bases between them. There are 13 residues in the CDR3. The chain's CDR3 is CSARFRGGDEQFF. As DNA, the CDR3 is TGCAGTGCTAGGTTCAGGGGAGGGGATGAGCAGTTCTTC.

V and J are TRBV14 and TRBJ2-5; no clear D. From germline, CDR1 is SGHDN and CDR2 FVKESK. The V end lost 0 bases, the J end lost 5 bases, and 7 bases lay between the germline ends. CDR3 length: 13 residues. The CDR3 DNA reads as TGTGCCAGCAGCCAAGATAGTACGGAGACCCAGTACTTC. Its translation is CASSQDSTETQYF.

This clonotype appeared a few times. The CDR3 is CASSSLAGATGELFF. The CDR3 nucleotides are TGTGCCAGCAGCTCCCTGGCGGGGGCCACCGGGGAGCTGTTTTTT. The rearrangement joins TRBV4-2 to TRBJ2-2; D might be TRBD2 (7 bases). Germline V gene sequence: CDR1 LGHNA, CDR2 YNFKEQ. The CDR3 runs 15 residues. The V end was cut by 5 bases, the J end by 4 bases, with 14 bases between.

With regard to this clonotype: Compared with germline, one end of the junction differs, possibly owing to a read error. The chain combines TRBV20-1 with TRBJ2-1, with TRBD2 identical over 11 bases. Germline assignment: CDR1 DFQATT and CDR2 SNEGSKA (reference sequence). CDR3 length equals 16 residues. This CDR3 reads CCARVLAGGRYNEQFF. The CDR3 DNA sequence: TGCTGTGCTAGAGTTCTAGCGGGGGGCCGGTACAATGAGCAGTTCTTC.

This clonotype occurred a few times. This CDR3 reads CSGLGDEQFF. The DNA of the CDR3 is TGCAGTGGCCTTGGGGATGAGCAGTTCTTC. The chain carries TRBV20-1 and TRBJ2-1, with D hard to call. V dropped 7 bases and J dropped 8 bases, with 9 bases sitting between them. The CDR3 runs to 10 residues. The germline CDR1 and CDR2 sequences are DFQATT and SNEGSKA (reference sequence).

The chain uses TRBV20-1 and TRBJ1-5; 9 nucleotides agree with TRBD1. Germline loops: CDR1 DFQATT, CDR2 SNEGSKA (reference sequence). This CDR3 has 16 residues. V dropped 2 bases and J dropped 0; count of bases not matched to a gene: 5. The CDR3 spells CSARPGQGYSNQPQHF. CDR3 DNA sequence: TGCAGTGCTAGACCGGGACAGGGTTATAGCAATCAGCCCCAGCATTTT.

The V gene is TRBV7-9, the J gene TRBJ2-5; D not certain. V gave up 2 bases and J gave up 5 bases, with 9 bases separating them. The germline V gene has CDR1 SEHNR and CDR2 FQNEAQ (reference sequence). CDR3 length: 13 residues. CDR3 nucleotides: TGTGCCAGCAGCTTACATCCTTCCGAGACCCAGTACTTC. Translated, it gives CASSLHPSETQYF.

The chain employs TRBV7-9 and TRBJ2-7; a possible D gene is TRBD1 (5 bases). Trimming stripped 1 base from V and 3 bases from J, with 13 bases between. Looked up from germline, CDR1 is SEHNR and CDR2 is FQNEAQ (reference sequence). The CDR3 runs 15 residues. The CDR3, as DNA: TGTGCCAGCAGCTTAGATGGCAGGGCAAACTACGAGCAGTACTTC. Translated: CASSLDGRANYEQYF.

The rearrangement links TRBV5-6 to TRBJ2-2; 9 nucleotides agree with TRBD1. The germline gives CDR1 SGHDT, CDR2 YYEEEE. V dropped 6 bases and J dropped 6; count of bases not matched to a gene: 6. CDR3 length: 14 residues. This chain's CDR3 is CASTSGQGSGELFF. CDR3 coding DNA: TGTGCCAGCACTTCGGGACAGGGTTCCGGGGAGCTGTTTTTT.

The chain is built from TRBV20-1 and TRBJ2-4; D ambiguous. Germline loops: CDR1 DFQATT, CDR2 SNEGSKA (reference sequence). Trimming shortened V by 0 bases and J by 1 base, and 7 bases separated the two germline ends. The CDR3 is 14 amino acids. CDR3 loop: CSARDQWAKNIQYF. The CDR3 nucleotides are TGCAGTGCTAGAGATCAGTGGGCCAAAAACATTCAGTACTTC.

This clonotype appeared a few times. The rearrangement uses TRBV6-2 or TRBV6-3 and TRBJ2-1; 9 nucleotides match TRBD2. This CDR3 is built from 15 residues. Germline CDR1 and CDR2: MNHEY and SVGEGT. J gave up 8 bases and V 3 bases, and 8 bases lay outside the gene matches. The CDR3 sequence: CASSYFRREGDEQFF. For the CDR3, the DNA is TGTGCCAGCAGTTATTTTCGGCGGGAGGGAGATGAGCAGTTCTTC.

In its sample, this clonotype was seen a few times. The chain recombines TRBV20-1 with TRBJ1-5; 9 bases fit TRBD1. CDR1 and CDR2 (germline): DFQATT, SNEGSKA (reference sequence). The length of the CDR3 is 15 residues. Losses at the gene ends were 6 bases for V and 5 bases for J; bases not matched to a gene: 11. CDR3 DNA sequence: TGCAGTGCACAACCGGGACAGGGCGCCTATCAGCCCCAGCATTTT. It translates to CSAQPGQGAYQPQHF.